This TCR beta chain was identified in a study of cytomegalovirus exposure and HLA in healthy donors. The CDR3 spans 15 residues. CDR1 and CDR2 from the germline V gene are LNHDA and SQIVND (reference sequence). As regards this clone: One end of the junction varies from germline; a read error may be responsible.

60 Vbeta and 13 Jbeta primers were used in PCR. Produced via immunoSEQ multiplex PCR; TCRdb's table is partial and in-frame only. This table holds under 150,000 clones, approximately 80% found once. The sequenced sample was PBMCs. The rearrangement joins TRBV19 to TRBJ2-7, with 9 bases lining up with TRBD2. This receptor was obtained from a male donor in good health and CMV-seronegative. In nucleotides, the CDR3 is TGTGCCAGTAGTCCGATAGCGGGAGTCTCCCACGAGCAGTACTTC. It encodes CASSPIAGVSHEQYF.